The 3 T cell receptor beta chains below come from one sample, sequenced in a study of blood T cell repertoires in COVID-19. Generated by immunoSEQ multiplex PCR, the TCRdb table keeps only in-frame clones and is missing some. The sample lists approximately 96,000 clones, roughly 90% occurring once. Sequencing was done on a sample of peripheral blood. The receptors were gathered from a human donor with COVID-19, enrolled during active disease. The donor label of this sample is uncertain.

J is TRBJ1-1 and V is TRBV9, with TRBD1 matching over 8 bases. V lost 3 bases and J lost 1; bases outside the gene matches: 5. Germline-derived CDR1 and CDR2 are SGDLS and YYNGEE. This CDR3 has 15 residues. The CDR3 coding sequence is TGTGCCAGCAGCGCAGGGGGCGCGGAGAACACTGAAGCTTTCTTT. It is translated as CASSAGGAENTEAFF.

This chain links TRBV9 with TRBJ2-3, with 7 bases lining up with TRBD1. The length of the CDR3 is 14 residues. Per the germline V gene, CDR1 is SGDLS and CDR2 is YYNGEE. V lost 3 bases to trimming and J lost 1 base; unmatched junction nucleotides: 2. The CDR3: CASSETGRTDTQYF. The CDR3 nucleotides read TGTGCCAGCAGCGAGACAGGGCGCACAGATACGCAGTATTTT.

V is TRBV25-1 and J is TRBJ2-5; the match to TRBD1 covers 7 bases. The CDR3 consists of 18 residues. Germline assignment: CDR1 MGHDK and CDR2 SYGVNS. J was trimmed by 5 bases and V by 3 bases; bases with no gene match: 18. This CDR3 reads CASSDSVRQGAIHETQYF. For the CDR3, the DNA is TGTGCCAGCAGTGACTCTGTGAGACAGGGAGCTATCCATGAGACCCAGTACTTC.